Described below is a single T cell receptor beta chain sequence and its context. Other nucleotide sequences from this sample produce the same CDR3. This specimen belongs to a study of shared clonotypes between healthy human individuals. Evenly divided among several immunoSEQ plates was the genomic DNA of each subset. Assay: immunoSEQ multiplex PCR; the TCRdb copy retains only in-frame clones and omits some. This sample has some 500,000 clones, with approximately 80% found just once. Within Nashville, Tennessee resided all donors, each a Caucasian adult. Sequencing was carried out using PBMCs. The clonotype was recovered from a woman in her forties in good health. Some clones in this sample may be carry-over from other donors' samples.

The CDR3 sequence is CASSLDRGTGELFF. The CDR3 region has the DNA TGTGCCAGCAGCTTAGACAGGGGAACCGGGGAGCTGTTTTTT. This sequence joins TRBV7-2 and TRBJ2-2, with 7 bases fitting TRBD1. Trimming took 1 base from V and 5 from J; bases not matched to a gene: 1. Germline CDR1 and CDR2: SGHTA and FQGNSA. The CDR3 runs 14 residues.